Presented here are 21 T cell receptor beta chains from one specimen sequenced in a study of OX40 agonist ivuxolimab in advanced cancers. Libraries were prepared by immunoSEQ multiplex PCR; TCRdb keeps only in-frame clonotypes and omits some of them. The sample carries about 53,000 clones, approximately 92% recorded once. Specimen: CD4+ or CD8+ T cells sorted from blood, collected in a trial of the OX40 agonist ivuxolimab. Receptor source: an adult with an advanced solid tumor such as melanoma, head and neck, liver or kidney cancer.

The chain combines TRBV7-2 with TRBJ1-5; weak D call: TRBD1 (5 bases). Germline V gene sequence: CDR1 SGHTA, CDR2 FQGNSA. The CDR3 is 16 residues long. The V gene lost 5 bases and the J gene lost 1 base, with 15 bases spanning the gap. The CDR3 DNA is TGTGCCAGCAGCCCCGCGGCAGGGCAGAGCAATCAGCCCCAGCATTTT. It yields the protein CASSPAAGQSNQPQHF.

CDR3 in amino acids: CASSQLNRGIYGYTF. DNA of the CDR3: TGTGCCAGCAGCCAACTCAACAGGGGAATCTATGGCTACACCTTC. The chain joins TRBV7-2 to TRBJ1-2, with 7 nucleotides matching TRBD1. With V trimmed by 5 bases and J by 4 bases, 10 bases remained unmatched. Germline V gives CDR1 SGHTA, CDR2 FQGNSA. The CDR3 has 15 amino acids.

The J gene is TRBJ2-4, the V gene TRBV15; 9 positions agree with TRBD1. In germline, CDR1 is LNHNV, CDR2 YYDKDF (reference sequence). Losses at the gene ends were 11 bases for V and 0 bases for J; bases not matched to a gene: 11. The CDR3 consists of 16 residues. This CDR3 reads CASGTGSSGAKNIQYF. The CDR3 DNA is TGTGCCTCTGGGACAGGGAGTAGCGGAGCCAAAAACATTCAGTACTTC.

The chain joins TRBV28 to TRBJ2-5, with 10 bases matching TRBD2. J lost 6 bases, V lost 6 bases, and 10 bases had no gene match. This CDR3 is 15 amino acids long. Germline CDR1 MDHEN, CDR2 SYDVKM. For the CDR3, the DNA is TGTGCCAGCAGCCTTGGGACTAGCGCCTTGCAGACCCAGTACTTC. This gives the protein CASSLGTSALQTQYF.

This rearrangement joins TRBV19 to TRBJ2-5; D is perhaps TRBD1 (6 bases). The CDR3 runs 14 residues. CDR1 LNHDA and CDR2 SQIVND come from the germline V gene (reference sequence). V shed 6 bases and J shed 5 bases, with 16 bases lying between them. Written as DNA, the CDR3 is TGTGCCAGTAGATCAAGGGGGAGTGGTGAGACCCAGTACTTC. Amino acids: CASRSRGSGETQYF.

There are a few counts of this clone. The J gene is TRBJ2-7, the V gene TRBV2; a possible D gene is TRBD1 (6 bases). The length of the CDR3 is 14 residues. V was trimmed by 6 bases and J by 6 bases, leaving 18 bases between them. Germline CDR1 is SNHLY and CDR2 is FYNNEI. The CDR3 loop is CASRTGSSGSEQYF. The CDR3 DNA sequence: TGTGCCAGCAGGACAGGAAGCTCCGGCAGCGAGCAGTACTTC.

The rearrangement uses TRBV7-8 and TRBJ2-2; unclear D gene. Trimming took 2 bases from V and 5 from J, leaving 12 bases between them. The CDR3 is made up of 15 amino acids. Germline-derived CDR1 and CDR2 are SGHVS and FQNEAQ. The CDR3 DNA reads TGTGCCAGCAGCTTAAGTGGGATAAGAACCGGGGAGCTGTTTTTT. It translates to CASSLSGIRTGELFF. The full variable domain, completed using reference TRBV7-8 and TRBJ2-2, is GAGVSQSPRYKVAKRGQDVALRCDPISGHVSLFWYQQALGQGPEFLTYFQNEAQLDKSGLPSDRFFAERPEGSVSTLKIQRTQQEDSAVYLCASSLSGIRTGELFFGEGSRLTVL.

The chain joins TRBV10-3 to TRBJ2-5; D ambiguous. The V end was cut by 0 bases, the J end by 1 base, with 3 bases between. The CDR3 runs 13 residues. Germline values: CDR1 ENHRY, CDR2 SYGVKD. The CDR3 here is CAISESVQETQYF. The CDR3, as DNA: TGTGCCATCAGTGAGTCCGTCCAAGAGACCCAGTACTTC.

This clone was picked up a small number of times. V usage is TRBV2 and J usage is TRBJ2-7, with D possibly called TRBD1 or TRBD2 (5 bases each). V was shortened by 6 bases and J by 5 bases, with 8 bases between the two germline ends. CDR3 length equals 11 residues. Germline V gene data show CDR1 as SNHLY and CDR2 as FYNNEI. The CDR3 DNA sequence: TGTGCCAGCAGCAGGGAGAACGAGCAGTACTTC. Its protein product is CASSRENEQYF.

The chain employs TRBV9 and TRBJ1-2; D is perhaps TRBD1 (5 bases). Germline CDR1 and CDR2: SGDLS and YYNGEE. The CDR3 is 13 amino acids. With 3 bases removed from V and 4 bases from J, the gap between germline ends came to 10 bases. The CDR3 bases are TGTGCCAGCAGCGGGGGACGGATCTATGGCTACACCTTC. This codes for CASSGGRIYGYTF. The variable domain in full, completed from reference TRBV9 and TRBJ1-2, reads DSGVTQTPKHLITATGQRVTLRCSPRSGDLSVYWYQQSLDQGLQFLIQYYNGEERAKGNILERFSAQQFPDLHSELNLSSLELGDSALYFCASSGGRIYGYTFGSGTRLTVV.

The chain combines TRBV5-4 with TRBJ1-6, with D unresolved. Trimming shortened V by 0 bases and J by 6 bases, and 10 bases separated the two germline ends. Germline V CDR1 and CDR2: SGHNT, YYREEE (reference sequence). The CDR3 is 15 amino acids. CDR3 DNA sequence: TGTGCCAGCAGCTTGGGACCGACCGGTAATTCACCCCTCCACTTT. This encodes CASSLGPTGNSPLHF.

Points on this clone: The same CDR3 also results from other DNA sequences found in this sample. The chain has TRBV5-4 and TRBJ2-2, with D hard to call. Germline V lookup: CDR1 SGHNT, CDR2 YYREEE (reference sequence). The CDR3 is made up of 14 amino acids. V lost 0 bases to trimming and J lost 2 bases, with 5 bases between them. This chain's CDR3 is CASSLVSNTGELFF. CDR3 in DNA: TGTGCCAGCAGCTTGGTCAGTAACACCGGGGAGCTGTTTTTT.

The sample holds one count of this clone. The chain joins TRBV28 to TRBJ1-3; no firm D call. Germline CDR1 reads MDHEN; CDR2 reads SYDVKM. With 7 bases removed from V and 4 bases from J, the gap between germline ends came to 11 bases. The CDR3 contains 13 residues. The CDR3 region is CASTVDGGNTIYF. The CDR3 coding sequence is TGTGCCAGCACCGTCGACGGAGGAAACACCATATATTTT. Complete variable domain (other parts from reference TRBV28 and TRBJ1-3): DVKVTQSSRYLVKRTGEKVFLECVQDMDHENMFWYRQDPGLGLRLIYFSYDVKMKEKGDIPEGYSVSREKKERFSLILESASTNQTSMYLCASTVDGGNTIYFGEGSWLTVV.

CDR3 protein: CASSRQGQGGNQPQHF. CDR3 in DNA: TGTGCCAGTAGCCGACAGGGACAGGGGGGGAACCAGCCCCAGCATTTT. The rearrangement uses TRBV19 and TRBJ1-5; 11 positions agree with TRBD1. The V gene's germline CDR1 is LNHDA and CDR2 SQIVND (reference sequence). Trimming cost V 6 bases and J 7 bases; bases outside gene matches: 11. The CDR3 has 16 residues.

This sequence joins TRBV2 and TRBJ2-3; D may be TRBD1 (6 bases). The V end lost 4 bases, the J end lost 4 bases, and 9 bases lay between the germline ends. CDR1 SNHLY and CDR2 FYNNEI come from the germline V gene. This CDR3 region has 13 residues. For the CDR3, the DNA is TGTGCCAGCAGTGGGGCAGGGGCAGATACGCAGTATTTT. Protein product: CASSGAGADTQYF.

The chain employs TRBV7-9 and TRBJ2-1, with D tentatively TRBD1 or TRBD2 (5 bases each). Trimming took off 1 base at V and 1 base at J, with 8 bases between the two ends. Germline values: CDR1 SEHNR, CDR2 FQNEAQ (reference sequence). The CDR3 sequence is 15 residues long. The CDR3 spells CASSLVGGSYNEQFF. CDR3 nucleotide sequence: TGTGCCAGCAGCTTAGTTGGGGGTTCCTACAATGAGCAGTTCTTC.

This clone was recorded once. This chain uses TRBV4-1 with TRBJ2-5, with D possibly matching TRBD1 (5 bases). The CDR3 loop spans 16 amino acids. Trimming left V 4 bases short and J 7 bases short, with 22 bases between. Germline V gives CDR1 MGHRA, CDR2 YSYEKL. In DNA, the CDR3 is TGCGCCAGCAGCCGGTGGACGACAGCTCAAGAAGGGACCCAGTACTTC. Its translation: CASSRWTTAQEGTQYF.

The chain carries TRBV7-9 and TRBJ2-1; no firm D call. The CDR3 runs to 12 residues. The germline V and J ends were trimmed by 5 bases and 8 bases, with 10 bases remaining between them. Germline CDR1 SEHNR, CDR2 FQNEAQ (reference sequence). In nucleotides, the CDR3 is TGTGCCAGCAGCCAAACTTCCGATGAGCAGTTCTTC. Residues: CASSQTSDEQFF.

V and J are TRBV7-2 and TRBJ1-2; D unresolved. Germline V gene data show CDR1 as SGHTA and CDR2 as FQGNSA. Trimming took off 0 bases at V and 0 bases at J, with 8 bases between the two ends. This CDR3 is 15 amino acids long. Here the CDR3 reads CASSLAASSNYGYTF. The CDR3, as DNA: TGTGCCAGCAGCTTAGCTGCCAGTTCTAACTATGGCTACACCTTC.

This clone was seen once. The chain is built from TRBV5-1 and TRBJ2-2; D perhaps matches TRBD2 (6 bases). Germline CDR1 and CDR2: SGHRS and YFSETQ. The CDR3 covers 16 residues. Trimming shortened V by 4 bases and J by 1 base, and 14 bases separated the two germline ends. Written as DNA, the CDR3 is TGCGCCAGCAGCGCCCGGGACTTCAGGAACACCGGGGAGCTGTTTTTT. Translation gives CASSARDFRNTGELFF.

This chain joins TRBV19 and TRBJ1-2, with D perhaps TRBD1 (6 bases). The length of the CDR3 is 13 residues. Trimming removed 9 bases at V and 6 bases at J, with 17 bases between. CDR1 and CDR2 from the germline V gene are LNHDA and SQIVND (reference sequence). CDR3 DNA: TGTGCCAGCAGAAGAACTAGGGGGGATGGCTACACCTTC. Protein product: CASRRTRGDGYTF.